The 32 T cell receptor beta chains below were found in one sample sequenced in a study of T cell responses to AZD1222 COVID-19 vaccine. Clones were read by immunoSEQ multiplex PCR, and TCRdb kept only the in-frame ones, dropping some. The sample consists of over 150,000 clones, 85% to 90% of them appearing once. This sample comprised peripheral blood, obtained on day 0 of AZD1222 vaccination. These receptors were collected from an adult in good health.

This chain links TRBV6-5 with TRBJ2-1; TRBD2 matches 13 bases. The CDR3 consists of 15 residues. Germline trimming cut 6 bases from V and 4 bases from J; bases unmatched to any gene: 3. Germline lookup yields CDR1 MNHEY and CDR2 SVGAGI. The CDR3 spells CASRETSGGYNEQFF. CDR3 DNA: TGTGCCAGCAGAGAGACTAGCGGGGGGTACAATGAGCAGTTCTTC.

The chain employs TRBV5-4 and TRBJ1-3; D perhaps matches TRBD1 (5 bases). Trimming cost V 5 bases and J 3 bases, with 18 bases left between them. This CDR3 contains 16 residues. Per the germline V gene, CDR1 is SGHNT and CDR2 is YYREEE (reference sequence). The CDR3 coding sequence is TGTGCCAGCAGTCGTTCCGGCAGGGCAGGTGGAAACACCATATATTTT. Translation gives CASSRSGRAGGNTIYF.

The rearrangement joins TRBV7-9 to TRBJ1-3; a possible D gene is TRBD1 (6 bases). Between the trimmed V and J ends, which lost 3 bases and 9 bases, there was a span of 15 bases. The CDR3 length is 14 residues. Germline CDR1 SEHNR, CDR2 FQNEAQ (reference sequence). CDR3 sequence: CASSLDSGGGTIYF. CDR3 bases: TGTGCCAGCAGCTTGGACAGTGGTGGGGGCACCATATATTTT.

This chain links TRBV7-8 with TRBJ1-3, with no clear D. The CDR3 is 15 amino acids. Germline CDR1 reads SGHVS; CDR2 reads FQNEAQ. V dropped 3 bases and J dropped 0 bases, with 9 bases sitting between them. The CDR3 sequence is CASSLGTSSGNTIYF. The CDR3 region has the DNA TGTGCCAGCAGCTTGGGCACGAGCTCTGGAAACACCATATATTTT.

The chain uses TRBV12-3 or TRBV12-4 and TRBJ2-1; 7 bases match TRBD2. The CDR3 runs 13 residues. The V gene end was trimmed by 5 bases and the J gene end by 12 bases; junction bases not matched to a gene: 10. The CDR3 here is CASSTTRGVWQFF. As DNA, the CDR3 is TGTGCCAGCAGTACCACCCGGGGGGTGTGGCAGTTCTTC.

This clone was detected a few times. CDR3 bases: TGTGCCAGCAGTTACCCCGCCCGGGCTGGAAACACCATATATTTT. Protein sequence: CASSYPARAGNTIYF. V usage is TRBV6-2 or TRBV6-3 and J usage is TRBJ1-3; no clear D. V lost 2 bases and J 2 bases, leaving 10 bases between the germline ends. The CDR3 is made up of 15 amino acids. Germline V gives CDR1 MNHEY, CDR2 SVGEGT.

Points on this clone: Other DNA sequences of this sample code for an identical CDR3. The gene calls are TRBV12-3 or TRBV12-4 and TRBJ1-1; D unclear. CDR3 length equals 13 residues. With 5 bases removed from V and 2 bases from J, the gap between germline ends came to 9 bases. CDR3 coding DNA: TGTGCCAGCAGTCTGACACTCAACACTGAAGCTTTCTTT. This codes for CASSLTLNTEAFF.

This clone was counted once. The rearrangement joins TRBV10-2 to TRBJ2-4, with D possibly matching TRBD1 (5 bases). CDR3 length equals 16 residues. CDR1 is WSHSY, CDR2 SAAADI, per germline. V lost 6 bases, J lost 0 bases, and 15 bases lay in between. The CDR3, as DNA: TGCGCCAGCAGCGACGACAGACGGCTAGCCAAAAACATTCAGTACTTC. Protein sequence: CASSDDRRLAKNIQYF.

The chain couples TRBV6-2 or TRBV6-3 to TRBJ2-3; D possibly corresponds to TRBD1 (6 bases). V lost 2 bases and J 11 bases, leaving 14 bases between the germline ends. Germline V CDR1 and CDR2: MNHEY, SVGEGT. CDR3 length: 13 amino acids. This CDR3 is CASSYGPMTGQYF. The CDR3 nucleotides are TGTGCCAGCAGTTACGGGCCTATGACAGGGCAGTATTTT.

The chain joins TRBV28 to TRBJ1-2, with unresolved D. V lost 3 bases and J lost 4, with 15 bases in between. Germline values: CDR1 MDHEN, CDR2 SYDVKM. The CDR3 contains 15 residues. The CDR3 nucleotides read TGTGCCAGCAGTTTCTTGGGGTCCCATAGCTATGGCTACACCTTC. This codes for CASSFLGSHSYGYTF.

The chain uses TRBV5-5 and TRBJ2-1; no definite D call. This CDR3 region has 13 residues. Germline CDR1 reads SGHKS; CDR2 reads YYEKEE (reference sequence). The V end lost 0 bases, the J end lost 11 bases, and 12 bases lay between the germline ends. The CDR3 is CASSLEGSGQQFF. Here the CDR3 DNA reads TGTGCCAGCAGCTTGGAGGGTTCAGGACAGCAGTTCTTC.

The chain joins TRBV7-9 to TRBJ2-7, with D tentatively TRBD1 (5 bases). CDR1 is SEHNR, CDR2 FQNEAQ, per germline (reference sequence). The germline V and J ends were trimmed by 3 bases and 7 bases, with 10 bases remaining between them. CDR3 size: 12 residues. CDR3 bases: TGTGCCAGCAGCTTGTCACAGGCGGAGCAGTACGTC. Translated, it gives CASSLSQAEQYV.

DNA of the CDR3: TGTGCCATCAGTGAGTCGGGGGGTTCTGGGCAGCCCCAGCATTTT. Translated, it gives CAISESGGSGQPQHF. The rearrangement uses TRBV10-3 and TRBJ1-5; D perhaps matches TRBD1 (5 bases). Germline V CDR1 and CDR2: ENHRY, SYGVKD. V lost 0 bases to trimming and J lost 7 bases, with 13 bases between them. The CDR3 length is 15 residues.

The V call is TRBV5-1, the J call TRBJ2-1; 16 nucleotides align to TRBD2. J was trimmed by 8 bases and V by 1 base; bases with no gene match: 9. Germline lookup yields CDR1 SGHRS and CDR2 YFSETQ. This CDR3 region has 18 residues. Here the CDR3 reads CASSLFVSGTSGGDEQFF. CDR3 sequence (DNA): TGCGCCAGCAGCTTGTTTGTGTCCGGGACTAGCGGGGGGGATGAGCAGTTCTTC.

Written as DNA, the CDR3 is TGTGCCAGCAGTTTAGTCCAAACAGGGCCGGATGGCTACACCTTC. Protein sequence: CASSLVQTGPDGYTF. The rearrangement links TRBV27 to TRBJ1-2; tentative D call: TRBD1 (6 bases). CDR3 length: 15 amino acids. Deletions cut 2 bases from V and 6 bases from J, with 16 bases between. The germline CDR1 and CDR2 sequences are MNHEY and SMNVEV (reference sequence).

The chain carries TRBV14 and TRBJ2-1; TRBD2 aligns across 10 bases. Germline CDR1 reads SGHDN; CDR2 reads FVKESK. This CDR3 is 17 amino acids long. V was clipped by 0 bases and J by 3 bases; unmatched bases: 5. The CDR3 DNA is TGTGCCAGCAGCCAAGATATTAGCGGGGGGTTCTACAATGAGCAGTTCTTC. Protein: CASSQDISGGFYNEQFF.

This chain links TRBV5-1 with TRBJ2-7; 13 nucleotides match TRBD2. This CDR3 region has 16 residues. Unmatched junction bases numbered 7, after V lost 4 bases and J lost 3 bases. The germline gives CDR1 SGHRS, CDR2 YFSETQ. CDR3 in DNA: TGCGCCAGCAGCCCCGGGACTAGCGGGATGAACTACGAGCAGTACTTC. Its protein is CASSPGTSGMNYEQYF.

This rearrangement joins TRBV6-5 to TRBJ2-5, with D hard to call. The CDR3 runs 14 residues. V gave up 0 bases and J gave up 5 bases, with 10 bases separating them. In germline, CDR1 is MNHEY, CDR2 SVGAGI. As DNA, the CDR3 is TGTGCCAGCAGTTACTCGGGATGGAAGGAGACCCAGTACTTC. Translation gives CASSYSGWKETQYF.

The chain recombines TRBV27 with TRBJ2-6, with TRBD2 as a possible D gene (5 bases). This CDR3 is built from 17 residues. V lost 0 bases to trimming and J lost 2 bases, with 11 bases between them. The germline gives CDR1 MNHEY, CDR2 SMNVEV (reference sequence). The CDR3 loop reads CASSLSTWETGANVLTF. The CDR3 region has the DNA TGTGCCAGCAGTTTATCGACGTGGGAGACTGGGGCCAACGTCCTGACTTTC.

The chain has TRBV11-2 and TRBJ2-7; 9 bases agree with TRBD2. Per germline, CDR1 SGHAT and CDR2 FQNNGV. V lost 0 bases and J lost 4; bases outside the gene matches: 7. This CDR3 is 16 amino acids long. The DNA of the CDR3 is TGTGCCAGCAGCTTAGATCCTCTTAGCGGGAGTTACGAGCAGTACTTC. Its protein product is CASSLDPLSGSYEQYF. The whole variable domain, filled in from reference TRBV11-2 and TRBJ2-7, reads EAGVAQSPRYKIIEKRQSVAFWCNPISGHATLYWYQQILGQGPKLLIQFQNNGVVDDSQLPKDRFSAERLKGVDSTLKIQPAKLEDSAVYLCASSLDPLSGSYEQYFGPGTRLTVT.

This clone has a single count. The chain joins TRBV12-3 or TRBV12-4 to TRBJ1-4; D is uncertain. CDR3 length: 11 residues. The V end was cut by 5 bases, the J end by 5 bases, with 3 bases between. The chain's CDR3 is CASSKNEKLFF. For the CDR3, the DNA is TGTGCCAGCAGTAAGAATGAAAAACTGTTTTTT.

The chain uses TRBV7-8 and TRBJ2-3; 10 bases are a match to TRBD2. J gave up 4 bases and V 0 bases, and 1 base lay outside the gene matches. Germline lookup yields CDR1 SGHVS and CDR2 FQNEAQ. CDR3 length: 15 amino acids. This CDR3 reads CASSLAAGGSDTQYF. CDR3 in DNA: TGTGCCAGCAGCTTAGCAGCGGGGGGGTCAGATACGCAGTATTTT.

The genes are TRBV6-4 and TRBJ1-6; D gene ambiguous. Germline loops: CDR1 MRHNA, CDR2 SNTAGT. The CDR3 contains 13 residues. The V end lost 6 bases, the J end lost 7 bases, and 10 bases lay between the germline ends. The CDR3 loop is CASSPGRNSPLHF. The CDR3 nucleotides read TGTGCCAGCAGCCCCGGCCGAAATTCACCCCTCCACTTT.

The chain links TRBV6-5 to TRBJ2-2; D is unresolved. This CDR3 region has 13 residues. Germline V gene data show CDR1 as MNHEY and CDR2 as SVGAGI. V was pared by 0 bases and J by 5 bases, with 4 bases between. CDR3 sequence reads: CASSYSATGELFF. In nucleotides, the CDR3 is TGTGCCAGCAGTTACTCCGCTACCGGGGAGCTGTTTTTT.

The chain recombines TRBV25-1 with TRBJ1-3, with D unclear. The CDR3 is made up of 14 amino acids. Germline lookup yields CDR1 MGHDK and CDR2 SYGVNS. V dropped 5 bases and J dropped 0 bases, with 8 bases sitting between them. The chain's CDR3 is CASSTGGSGNTIYF. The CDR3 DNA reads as TGTGCCAGCAGTACCGGTGGCTCTGGAAACACCATATATTTT. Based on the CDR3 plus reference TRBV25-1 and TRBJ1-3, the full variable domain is EADIYQTPRYLVIGTGKKITLECSQTMGHDKMYWYQQDPGMELHLIHYSYGVNSTEKGDLSSESTVSRIRTEHFPLTLESARPSHTSQYLCASSTGGSGNTIYFGEGSWLTVV.

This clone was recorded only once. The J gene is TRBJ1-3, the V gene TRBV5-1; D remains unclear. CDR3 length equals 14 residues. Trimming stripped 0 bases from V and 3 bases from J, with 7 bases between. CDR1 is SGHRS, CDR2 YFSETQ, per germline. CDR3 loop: CASSLGVSGNTIYF. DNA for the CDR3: TGCGCCAGCAGCTTGGGAGTTAGTGGAAACACCATATATTTT. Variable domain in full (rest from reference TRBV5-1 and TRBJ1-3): KAGVTQTPRYLIKTRGQQVTLSCSPISGHRSVSWYQQTPGQGLQFLFEYFSETQRNKGNFPGRFSGRQFSNSRSEMNVSTLELGDSALYLCASSLGVSGNTIYFGEGSWLTVV.

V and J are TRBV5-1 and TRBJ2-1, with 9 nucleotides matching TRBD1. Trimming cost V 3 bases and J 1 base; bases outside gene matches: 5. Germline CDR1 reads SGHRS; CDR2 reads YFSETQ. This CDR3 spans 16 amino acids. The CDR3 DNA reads TGCGCCAGCAGCTGGGCCGGGACAGGGTCCTACAATGAGCAGTTCTTC. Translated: CASSWAGTGSYNEQFF.

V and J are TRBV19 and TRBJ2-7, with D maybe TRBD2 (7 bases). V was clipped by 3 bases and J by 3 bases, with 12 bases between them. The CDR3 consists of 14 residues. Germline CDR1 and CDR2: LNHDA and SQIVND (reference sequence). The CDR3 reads CASSIIGGDYEQYF. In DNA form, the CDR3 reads TGTGCCAGTAGTATTATAGGGGGGGACTACGAGCAGTACTTC.

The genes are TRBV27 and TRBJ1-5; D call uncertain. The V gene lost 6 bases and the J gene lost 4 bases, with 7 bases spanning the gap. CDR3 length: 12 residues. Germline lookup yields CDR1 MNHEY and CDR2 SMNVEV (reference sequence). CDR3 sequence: CASRAGNQPQHF. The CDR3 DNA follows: TGTGCCAGCAGGGCTGGTAATCAGCCCCAGCATTTT.

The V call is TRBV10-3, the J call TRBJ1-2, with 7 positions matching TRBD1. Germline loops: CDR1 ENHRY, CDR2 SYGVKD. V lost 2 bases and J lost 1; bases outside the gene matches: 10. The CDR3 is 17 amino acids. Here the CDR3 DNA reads TGTGCCATCAGTGAGCCTCAGACAGGGACCCTTAACTATGGCTACACCTTC. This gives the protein CAISEPQTGTLNYGYTF.

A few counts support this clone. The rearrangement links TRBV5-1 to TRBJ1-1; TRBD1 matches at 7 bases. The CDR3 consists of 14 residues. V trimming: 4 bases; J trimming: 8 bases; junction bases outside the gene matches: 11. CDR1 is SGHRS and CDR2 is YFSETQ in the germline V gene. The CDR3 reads CASSPGAGGNEAFF. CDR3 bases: TGCGCCAGCAGCCCCGGGGCAGGGGGGAACGAAGCTTTCTTT.

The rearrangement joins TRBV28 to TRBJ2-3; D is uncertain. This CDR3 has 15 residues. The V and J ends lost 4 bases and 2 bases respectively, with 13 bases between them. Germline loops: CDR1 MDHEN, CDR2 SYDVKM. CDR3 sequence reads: CASSSLRWITDTQYF. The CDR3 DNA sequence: TGTGCCAGCAGTTCGCTCCGGTGGATCACAGATACGCAGTATTTT.